This T cell receptor beta chain was sequenced during a study of graft-versus-host responses after intestinal transplantation. The germline V gene encodes CDR1 MNHNS and CDR2 SASEGT. The V gene lost 4 bases and the J gene lost 9 bases, with 16 bases spanning the gap. The CDR3 totals 14 residues. This clone was observed a few times. Measured with immunoSEQ multiplex PCR; TCRdb has only the in-frame clones, and not every one. The sample shows some 18,000 clones, about two fifths of them seen only once. Study findings and constraints: In recipient marrow, GvH clones were found, and some appeared first in ileum or blood.

This specimen consisted of alloreactive CD4+ T cells from a mixed lymphocyte reaction culture, obtained before intestinal transplant. The subset was: CFSE-low proliferating T cells sorted from approximately six-day pre-transplant mixed lymphocyte reaction (GvH or HvG direction). The TCR sequence derives from a human patient who received an intestinal transplant. J is TRBJ1-5 and V is TRBV6-1, with D perhaps TRBD1 (5 bases). Here the CDR3 reads CASSVGPREGPQHF. DNA for the CDR3: TGTGCCAGCAGTGTGGGGCCAAGGGAGGGGCCCCAGCATTTT.